The sequence of this TCR beta chain was determined in a study of molecular identifiers for immune sequencing clone quantification. The authors built bulk TCR libraries by previously described methods with listed TCR primers. TCRdb passed the PCR reads through MiXCR, listing each CDR3 protein once. The table lists approximately 630,000 distinct CDR3 sequences, 25% of them singletons, with about 0.8% in the top ten. Study conclusions and caveats: Effector cells kept over 97% of their molecules in clones above 20 RNA copies, while naive cells kept under 1% there.

It was from around 20,000 to 990,000 sorted cells, with 10%, 30% or 50% RNA, that naive CD8 libraries came. Naive CD8 T cells were sorted as CD8+CD4-CCR7+CD45RA+. Remarks on this clonotype: Its antigen remains unidentified.

Trimming removed 0 bases from V and 2 bases from J, with 9 bases in between. Germline loops: CDR1 SGDLS, CDR2 YYNGEE. This CDR3 spans 14 amino acids. This chain uses TRBV9 with TRBJ2-7, with D hard to call. This receptor was identified in a human donor in good health. Some libraries in this study had Jurkat cell RNA spiked in. The sample consisted of naive CD8+ T cells from blood, with Jurkat cell RNA spiked in. Documented subset: FACS-sorted CD8+CD4-CCR7+CD45RA+ naive T cells. The CDR3 DNA is TGTGCCAGCAGCGTAGAAGATAGTCCCTACGAGCAGTACTTC. This translates into CASSVEDSPYEQYF.